These T cell receptor beta chains were read from a single sample in a study of control samples from healthy donors and cancer patients. TCRdb's copy holds only in-frame clones and misses some; the assay was immunoSEQ multiplex PCR. This repertoire shows 65,000 to 85,000 clones, over 75% found once; its top ten account for approximately 2.1%. Sequencing was carried out using PBMCs. The receptors here all came from a woman between 45 and 60 years old with head and neck cancer. The CDR3 runs from the conserved cysteine through the conserved F or W. The order of the fields is D gene, clone size, V gene, J gene, CDR3 DNA, CDR3 protein. A D gene is named only where the DNA matches it firmly. Size tells how often a clone was seen (once, few, many) or the class of an expanded clone, and some rows leave it out.

D gene: .
clone size: .
V gene: TRBV4-1
J gene: TRBJ2-7
CDR3 DNA: TGCGCCAGCAGCCAAGCTCCCATACAGGGCTACGAGCAGTACTTC
CDR3 protein: CASSQAPIQGYEQYF

D gene: .
clone size: .
V gene: TRBV6-2/TRBV6-3
J gene: TRBJ1-4
CDR3 DNA: TGTGCCAGCAGTTACCCACAAGGGGCGGCTAATGAAAAACTGTTTTTT
CDR3 protein: CASSYPQGAANEKLFF

D gene: .
clone size: .
V gene: TRBV4-2
J gene: TRBJ1-5
CDR3 DNA: TGTGCCAGCAGCCCGATGGACGGAATGGAGCCCCAGCATTTT
CDR3 protein: CASSPMDGMEPQHF

D gene: .
clone size: .
V gene: TRBV28
J gene: TRBJ2-3
CDR3 DNA: TGTGCCAGCAAAACGCTCACAGATACGCAGTATTTT
CDR3 protein: CASKTLTDTQYF

D gene: .
clone size: .
V gene: TRBV7-2
J gene: TRBJ2-7
CDR3 DNA: TGTGCCAGCAGCTTAGAGTCGGGGGCAGAAGCCTCCTACGAGCAGTACTTC
CDR3 protein: CASSLESGAEASYEQYF

D gene: TRBD1
clone size: .
V gene: TRBV7-8
J gene: TRBJ1-1
CDR3 DNA: TGTGCCAGCAGCTTAGTGTGGACAGGGGGCGCGGGTGAAGCTTTCTTT
CDR3 protein: CASSLVWTGGAGEAFF

D gene: TRBD2
clone size: .
V gene: TRBV27
J gene: TRBJ2-3
CDR3 DNA: TGTGCCAGCAGTCCCGGGACTACCACAGATACGCAGTATTTT
CDR3 protein: CASSPGTTTDTQYF

D gene: TRBD1
clone size: .
V gene: TRBV18
J gene: TRBJ1-1
CDR3 DNA: TGTGCCAGCTCAATTGGGACAGGGTCTTATGGAGCTTTCTTT
CDR3 protein: CASSIGTGSYGAFF

D gene: .
clone size: once
V gene: TRBV9
J gene: TRBJ1-1
CDR3 DNA: TGTGCCAGCAGCGTAGCGGGGGCCCTGAACACTGAAGCTTTCTTT
CDR3 protein: CASSVAGALNTEAFF

D gene: TRBD2
clone size: .
V gene: TRBV28
J gene: TRBJ2-1
CDR3 DNA: TGTGCCAGCAGAACCCCTAGCGGGTCCTACAATGAGCAGTTCTTC
CDR3 protein: CASRTPSGSYNEQFF

D gene: .
clone size: .
V gene: TRBV11-2
J gene: TRBJ1-2
CDR3 DNA: TGTGCCAGCAGACCGACCGGGACTAATATCGGCTACACCTTC
CDR3 protein: CASRPTGTNIGYTF

D gene: TRBD1
clone size: .
V gene: TRBV18
J gene: TRBJ2-1
CDR3 DNA: TGTGCCAGCTCTGGGACAGGGGCTTCTAGCTCCTACAATGAGCAGTTCTTC
CDR3 protein: CASSGTGASSSYNEQFF

D gene: .
clone size: .
V gene: TRBV12-5
J gene: TRBJ1-1
CDR3 DNA: TGTGCTAGTGCCCCCCGGGGGGGCGGGAAAAACACTGAAGCTTTCTTT
CDR3 protein: CASAPRGGGKNTEAFF

D gene: .
clone size: .
V gene: TRBV5-1
J gene: TRBJ1-1
CDR3 DNA: TGCGCCAGCAGCTCTGGTTGGCCGAACACTGAAGCTTTCTTT
CDR3 protein: CASSSGWPNTEAFF

D gene: TRBD2
clone size: once
V gene: TRBV9
J gene: TRBJ2-2
CDR3 DNA: TGTGCCAGCAGTCAAACCGCGGGGGAGAACACCGGGGAGCTGTTTTTT
CDR3 protein: CASSQTAGENTGELFF

D gene: .
clone size: once
V gene: TRBV18
J gene: TRBJ1-5
CDR3 DNA: TGTGCCAGCTCACCAACAGATAGCAATCAGCCCCAGCATTTT
CDR3 protein: CASSPTDSNQPQHF

D gene: .
clone size: .
V gene: TRBV5-1
J gene: TRBJ2-7
CDR3 DNA: TGCGCCAGCAGCTTGGGCGGGAACCAACCGGTTGAGCAGTACTTC
CDR3 protein: CASSLGGNQPVEQYF

D gene: .
clone size: .
V gene: TRBV19
J gene: TRBJ2-3
CDR3 DNA: TGTGCCAGTAGTATAGTGAGGTCCTCCGATACGCAGTATTTT
CDR3 protein: CASSIVRSSDTQYF

D gene: .
clone size: .
V gene: TRBV7-7
J gene: TRBJ1-1
CDR3 DNA: TGTGCCAGCAGCCAAGACCGGAACACTGAAGCTTTCTTT
CDR3 protein: CASSQDRNTEAFF

D gene: .
clone size: .
V gene: TRBV14
J gene: TRBJ2-3
CDR3 DNA: TGTGCCAGCAGCCACGGGGGAGCAGCCGCAGATACGCAGTATTTT
CDR3 protein: CASSHGGAAADTQYF

D gene: TRBD1
clone size: .
V gene: TRBV3-1/TRBV3-2
J gene: TRBJ2-7
CDR3 DNA: TGTGCCAGCAGCCCCCAGTACAGGGGGGCCTACGAGCAGTACTTC
CDR3 protein: CASSPQYRGAYEQYF

D gene: .
clone size: .
V gene: TRBV6-1
J gene: TRBJ2-3
CDR3 DNA: TGTGCCAGCAGTGAGGAAGTGGGGGGCACAGATACGCAGTATTTT
CDR3 protein: CASSEEVGGTDTQYF

D gene: .
clone size: once
V gene: TRBV28
J gene: TRBJ2-1
CDR3 DNA: TGTGCCACCTACAACCGTGAGCAGTTCTTC
CDR3 protein: CATYNREQFF

D gene: .
clone size: .
V gene: TRBV28
J gene: TRBJ1-1
CDR3 DNA: TGTGCCAGCAGTTTGTCTGGACAGACTACTGAAGCTTTCTTT
CDR3 protein: CASSLSGQTTEAFF

D gene: TRBD2
clone size: .
V gene: TRBV7-3
J gene: TRBJ2-5
CDR3 DNA: TGTGCCAGCAGCCAGGGGACTAGCGGAGAGACCCAGTACTTC
CDR3 protein: CASSQGTSGETQYF

D gene: .
clone size: .
V gene: TRBV9
J gene: TRBJ1-1
CDR3 DNA: TGTGCCAGCAGCGTAGAGGCGCTGTACCCGCGTGAAGCTTTCTTT
CDR3 protein: CASSVEALYPREAFF

D gene: .
clone size: once
V gene: TRBV6-5
J gene: TRBJ1-1
CDR3 DNA: TGTGCCAGCAGTTACTCGATTGCAGGGCCGGACACTGAAGCTTTCTTT
CDR3 protein: CASSYSIAGPDTEAFF

D gene: .
clone size: .
V gene: TRBV30
J gene: TRBJ1-3
CDR3 DNA: TGTGCCTGGGGGGTGAGGGAGACTGGAAACACCATATATTTT
CDR3 protein: CAWGVRETGNTIYF

D gene: TRBD1
clone size: .
V gene: TRBV5-1
J gene: TRBJ2-7
CDR3 DNA: TGCGCCAGCAGCGCGACAGGGTCCTACGAGCAGTACTTC
CDR3 protein: CASSATGSYEQYF

D gene: .
clone size: .
V gene: TRBV2
J gene: TRBJ1-6
CDR3 DNA: TGTGCCAGCAGTGAGGTCCGGGGATCACCCCTCCACTTT
CDR3 protein: CASSEVRGSPLHF

D gene: TRBD1
clone size: .
V gene: TRBV27
J gene: TRBJ2-2
CDR3 DNA: TGTGCCAGCAGGACAGGGGGGAACACCGGGGAGCTGTTTTTT
CDR3 protein: CASRTGGNTGELFF

D gene: TRBD1
clone size: once
V gene: TRBV5-1
J gene: TRBJ2-5
CDR3 DNA: TGCGCCAGCAGCTCACAGGGGGGAAGGCCCAAAGAGACCCAGTACTTC
CDR3 protein: CASSSQGGRPKETQYF

D gene: .
clone size: .
V gene: TRBV19
J gene: TRBJ1-1
CDR3 DNA: TGTGCCAGTAGTATCGTCATCAACACTGAAGCTTTCTTT
CDR3 protein: CASSIVINTEAFF

D gene: .
clone size: .
V gene: TRBV9
J gene: TRBJ2-7
CDR3 DNA: TGTGCCAGCAGCCCAAGGGCCCGGTCCTACGAGCAGTACTTC
CDR3 protein: CASSPRARSYEQYF

D gene: .
clone size: .
V gene: TRBV5-6
J gene: TRBJ2-3
CDR3 DNA: TGTGCCAGCAGCTCGACGGGGACAGATACGCAGTATTTT
CDR3 protein: CASSSTGTDTQYF

D gene: .
clone size: .
V gene: TRBV7-2
J gene: TRBJ1-1
CDR3 DNA: TGTGCCAGCAGCTTAGATTCAGGGGTTAACACTGAAGCTTTCTTT
CDR3 protein: CASSLDSGVNTEAFF

D gene: .
clone size: .
V gene: TRBV4-1
J gene: TRBJ2-2
CDR3 DNA: TGCGCCAGCAGCCCGGGCCGGCCCCTGAACACCGGGGAGCTGTTTTTT
CDR3 protein: CASSPGRPLNTGELFF

D gene: TRBD2
clone size: .
V gene: TRBV27
J gene: TRBJ2-6
CDR3 DNA: TGTGCCAGCAGTTTCACGAGGGAGGGGGGGGCCAACGTCCTGACTTTC
CDR3 protein: CASSFTREGGANVLTF

D gene: .
clone size: .
V gene: TRBV19
J gene: TRBJ1-5
CDR3 DNA: TGTGCCAGTAGTGACGCCAGGAATCAGCCCCAGCATTTT
CDR3 protein: CASSDARNQPQHF

D gene: .
clone size: .
V gene: TRBV6-1
J gene: TRBJ1-4
CDR3 DNA: TGTGCCAGCAGTGAAGCTGGGATCACAACTAATGAAAAACTGTTTTTT
CDR3 protein: CASSEAGITTNEKLFF

D gene: .
clone size: .
V gene: TRBV28
J gene: TRBJ1-4
CDR3 DNA: TGTGCCAGCAGTTTAATCTCAGGACCGCAGACTAATGAAAAACTGTTTTTT
CDR3 protein: CASSLISGPQTNEKLFF

D gene: .
clone size: .
V gene: TRBV28
J gene: TRBJ1-1
CDR3 DNA: TGTGCCAGCAGTCCGACGCCTGAGAACACTGAAGCTTTCTTT
CDR3 protein: CASSPTPENTEAFF

D gene: .
clone size: .
V gene: TRBV5-1
J gene: TRBJ2-1
CDR3 DNA: TGCGCCAGCAGCTTATCCCAAGACAATGAGCAGTTCTTC
CDR3 protein: CASSLSQDNEQFF

D gene: TRBD1
clone size: few
V gene: TRBV3-1/TRBV3-2
J gene: TRBJ2-1
CDR3 DNA: TGTGCCAGCAGCCAAGCCAGGGGGTCGTCCTACAATGAGCAGTTCTTC
CDR3 protein: CASSQARGSSYNEQFF

D gene: TRBD2
clone size: .
V gene: TRBV4-1
J gene: TRBJ2-7
CDR3 DNA: TGCGCCAGCAGCCAAGATCAGCGGGGGGGCGACGAGCAGTACTTC
CDR3 protein: CASSQDQRGGDEQYF

D gene: .
clone size: .
V gene: TRBV5-6
J gene: TRBJ1-6
CDR3 DNA: TGTGCCAGCAGCGCCCAGGTTAGCTCCTATAATTCACCCCTCCACTTT
CDR3 protein: CASSAQVSSYNSPLHF

D gene: .
clone size: .
V gene: TRBV9
J gene: TRBJ2-7
CDR3 DNA: TGTGCCAGCAGCGAAGATGGGGGGGCGCGGTCCTACGAGCAGTACTTC
CDR3 protein: CASSEDGGARSYEQYF

D gene: TRBD1
clone size: .
V gene: TRBV18
J gene: TRBJ1-2
CDR3 DNA: TGTGCCAGCTCACCCTTGGACAGGGCCGGTGCTAACTATGGCTACACCTTC
CDR3 protein: CASSPLDRAGANYGYTF

D gene: TRBD1
clone size: .
V gene: TRBV5-6
J gene: TRBJ1-4
CDR3 DNA: TGTGCCAGCAGCTTGTTCGGACAGGGTGGTGAAAAACTGTTTTTT
CDR3 protein: CASSLFGQGGEKLFF

D gene: TRBD1
clone size: .
V gene: TRBV4-1
J gene: TRBJ2-5
CDR3 DNA: TGCGCCAGCAGCCGAGGGACAGACCAAGAGACCCAGTACTTC
CDR3 protein: CASSRGTDQETQYF

D gene: TRBD1
clone size: .
V gene: TRBV5-4
J gene: TRBJ2-7
CDR3 DNA: TGTGCCAGCGCCCGGGACAGGGTTCACGAGCAGTACTTC
CDR3 protein: CASARDRVHEQYF

D gene: .
clone size: .
V gene: TRBV15
J gene: TRBJ2-7
CDR3 DNA: TGTGCCACCAGCAGAGATAGTCTATTCCGGGGGCAGCAGTACTTC
CDR3 protein: CATSRDSLFRGQQYF

D gene: TRBD1
clone size: .
V gene: TRBV5-1
J gene: TRBJ2-6
CDR3 DNA: TGCGCCAGCAGCCTGACAACTCCGGGACAGGGAAGTGGGGCCAACGTCCTGACTTTC
CDR3 protein: CASSLTTPGQGSGANVLTF

D gene: .
clone size: .
V gene: TRBV28
J gene: TRBJ1-3
CDR3 DNA: TGTGCCAGCAGCCCCCAGGTCCACGGGGGCACCATATATTTT
CDR3 protein: CASSPQVHGGTIYF

D gene: TRBD1
clone size: .
V gene: TRBV4-3
J gene: TRBJ1-2
CDR3 DNA: TGCGCCAGCAGCCAAGGGACAGGGGCAAACCTCTATGGCTACACCTTC
CDR3 protein: CASSQGTGANLYGYTF

D gene: .
clone size: .
V gene: TRBV28
J gene: TRBJ1-1
CDR3 DNA: TGTGCCAGCAGCGACACTGAAGCTTTCTTT
CDR3 protein: CASSDTEAFF

D gene: .
clone size: .
V gene: TRBV30
J gene: TRBJ1-5
CDR3 DNA: TGTGCCTGGAGTGTAGGTACAGGAAATCAGCCCCAGCATTTT
CDR3 protein: CAWSVGTGNQPQHF

D gene: .
clone size: .
V gene: TRBV20-1
J gene: TRBJ2-3
CDR3 DNA: TGCAGTGCTAGTCATAGTACGGGCCTCCAAACAGATACGCAGTATTTT
CDR3 protein: CSASHSTGLQTDTQYF

D gene: .
clone size: .
V gene: TRBV6-1
J gene: TRBJ2-7
CDR3 DNA: TGTGCCAGCAGTGGACCACGAGGGACAACCTCCTACGAGCAGTACTTC
CDR3 protein: CASSGPRGTTSYEQYF